The 25 T cell receptor beta chains listed next were all sequenced from one sample in a study of blood T cell repertoires in COVID-19. Method: immunoSEQ multiplex PCR; TCRdb's copy keeps in-frame clones and lacks some. This repertoire shows roughly 180,000 clones, more than 70% found once; its top ten account for over 15%. Source material: PBMCs or T cells enriched from blood (not recorded which). These receptors all stem from a man aged 60 to 69 who had recovered from COVID-19.

The chain has TRBV2 and TRBJ1-1; 7 bases are shared with TRBD1. The junction had 7 bases not matched to a gene; V was cut back by 7 bases and J by 5 bases. In germline, CDR1 is SNHLY, CDR2 FYNNEI. The CDR3 is made up of 13 amino acids. This chain's CDR3 is CASKRDSNTEAFF. CDR3 coding DNA: TGTGCCAGCAAACGGGACAGTAATACTGAAGCTTTCTTT.

The V gene is TRBV27, the J gene TRBJ1-5, with D possibly TRBD1 on 5 matching bases. Germline CDR1 and CDR2: MNHEY and SMNVEV (reference sequence). The CDR3 spans 12 residues. Trimming pared 5 bases from V and 6 bases from J, leaving 8 bases between. Written as DNA, the CDR3 is TGTGCCAGCAGTGACGGGGGTCAGCCCCAGCATTTT. Translating gives CASSDGGQPQHF.

This clone was seen only once. The J gene is TRBJ1-1, the V gene TRBV7-2, with D perhaps TRBD1 (5 bases). CDR1 and CDR2 (germline): SGHTA, FQGNSA. The CDR3 runs 13 residues. With 5 bases removed from V and 8 bases from J, the gap between germline ends came to 15 bases. The CDR3: CASSPISGGEAFF. CDR3 coding DNA: TGTGCCAGCAGCCCCATATCTGGGGGGGAAGCTTTCTTT.

This clone was counted a few times. The genes are TRBV9 and TRBJ2-3, with 7 bases matching TRBD2. This CDR3 region has 17 residues. Germline assignment: CDR1 SGDLS and CDR2 YYNGEE. The junction had 11 bases not matched to a gene; V was cut back by 3 bases and J by 1 base. CDR3: CASSAAGTRVRTDTQYF. The CDR3 coding sequence is TGTGCCAGCAGCGCAGCGGGGACGAGGGTCCGCACAGATACGCAGTATTTT.

The chain carries TRBV5-1 and TRBJ2-1, with 9 bases identical to TRBD1. Looked up from germline, CDR1 is SGHRS and CDR2 is YFSETQ. The length of the CDR3 is 16 residues. With V trimmed by 4 bases and J by 5 bases, 10 bases remained unmatched. CDR3 nucleotide sequence: TGCGCCAGCAGCGGTACACAGGGGGCTAGGAACAATGAGCAGTTCTTC. This translates into CASSGTQGARNNEQFF.

In its sample, this clone was seen a few times. The genes are TRBV5-5 and TRBJ2-1, with 7 bases aligning to TRBD1. The CDR3 length is 15 residues. V lost 4 bases and J lost 6; bases outside the gene matches: 10. Germline lookup yields CDR1 SGHKS and CDR2 YYEKEE (reference sequence). CDR3 bases: TGTGCCAGCAGCCTTTCGCCCAACAGGGGCAATGAGCAGTTCTTC. It specifies CASSLSPNRGNEQFF.

This chain links TRBV5-1 with TRBJ2-3; D may be TRBD1 (5 bases). CDR3 length: 14 residues. Trimming stripped 4 bases from V and 8 bases from J, with 17 bases between. Germline V gene lookup returns CDR1 SGHRS and CDR2 YFSETQ. As DNA, the CDR3 is TGCGCCAGCAGCCGAACTTCAGGGATCGTTACGCAGTATTTT. This codes for CASSRTSGIVTQYF. Supplemented by reference TRBV5-1 and TRBJ2-3, the full variable domain reads KAGVTQTPRYLIKTRGQQVTLSCSPISGHRSVSWYQQTPGQGLQFLFEYFSETQRNKGNFPGRFSGRQFSNSRSEMNVSTLELGDSALYLCASSRTSGIVTQYFGPGTRLTVL.

The CDR3: CASGGAGQETQYF. CDR3 nucleotide sequence: TGTGCCAGCGGGGGGGCTGGGCAAGAGACCCAGTACTTC. The V and J genes are TRBV2 and TRBJ2-5; D might be TRBD2 (7 bases). The CDR3 runs 13 residues. V was shortened by 8 bases and J by 2 bases, with 12 bases between the two germline ends. CDR1 SNHLY and CDR2 FYNNEI come from the germline V gene.

The rearrangement joins TRBV9 to TRBJ1-1; 9 bases fit TRBD1. Germline CDR1 SGDLS, CDR2 YYNGEE. Trimming cost V 5 bases and J 3 bases; bases outside gene matches: 8. The CDR3 covers 15 residues. CDR3 nucleotides: TGTGCCAGCAGACAGGGGGCCAGGTCGGACACTGAAGCTTTCTTT. This sequence encodes CASRQGARSDTEAFF.

The chain combines TRBV7-6 with TRBJ2-7; 12 nucleotides agree with TRBD1. Germline V CDR1 and CDR2: SGHVS, FNYEAQ. The V gene end was trimmed by 1 base and the J gene end by 4 bases; junction bases not matched to a gene: 8. This CDR3 comprises 17 residues. CDR3 DNA: TGTGCCAGCAGCTTAGGTCCGGGACAGGGGGCTAGATACGAGCAGTACTTC. Protein product: CASSLGPGQGARYEQYF.

This clone appeared a single time. The chain joins TRBV29-1 to TRBJ2-1, with a weak D call TRBD2 (5 bases). Trimming stripped 5 bases from V and 0 bases from J, with 14 bases between. CDR1 SQVTM and CDR2 ANQGSEA come from the germline V gene. This CDR3 is built from 15 residues. This CDR3 reads CSVRPGGSSYNEQFF. Written as DNA, the CDR3 is TGCAGCGTTCGACCCGGTGGGAGCTCCTACAATGAGCAGTTCTTC.

This clone occurred a few times. The J gene is TRBJ1-1, the V gene TRBV28; 7 bases match TRBD1. V lost 5 bases and J lost 0; bases outside the gene matches: 3. Germline V gene sequence: CDR1 MDHEN, CDR2 SYDVKM. This CDR3 is built from 14 residues. CDR3 sequence: CASSHDRVNTEAFF. The CDR3 DNA reads as TGTGCCAGCAGTCACGACAGGGTGAACACTGAAGCTTTCTTT.

The chain recombines TRBV5-6 with TRBJ1-4; D is undetermined. Germline V gene lookup returns CDR1 SGHDT and CDR2 YYEEEE. Deletions cut 0 bases from V and 10 bases from J, with 7 bases between. This CDR3 region has 12 residues. The CDR3 DNA is TGTGCCAGCAGCTTGGGGGCGGGAAAACTGTTTTTT. It specifies CASSLGAGKLFF.

The chain combines TRBV29-1 with TRBJ1-5, with a weak D call TRBD1 (5 bases). There are 14 residues in the CDR3. Trimming pared 6 bases from V and 7 bases from J, leaving 19 bases between. Germline CDR1 and CDR2: SQVTM and ANQGSEA. This CDR3 is CSVAAGGLGQPQHF. In DNA form, the CDR3 reads TGCAGCGTAGCGGCGGGGGGATTGGGGCAGCCCCAGCATTTT.

The J gene is TRBJ1-2, the V gene TRBV14; a weak D match, TRBD1 (6 bases). Germline loops: CDR1 SGHDN, CDR2 FVKESK. V lost 3 bases and J 6 bases, leaving 11 bases between the germline ends. The CDR3 runs 13 residues. The CDR3 DNA follows: TGTGCCAGCAGCCAGAACAGGGTTCATGGCTACACCTTC. It yields the protein CASSQNRVHGYTF. Full variable domain (outside the CDR3, taken from reference TRBV14 and TRBJ1-2): EAGVTQFPSHSVIEKGQTVTLRCDPISGHDNLYWYRRVMGKEIKFLLHFVKESKQDESGMPNNRFLAERTGGTYSTLKVQPAELEDSGVYFCASSQNRVHGYTFGSGTRLTVV.

The table lists this clone with a few counts. V gene TRBV7-9 combines with J gene TRBJ2-2; 7 bases align to TRBD1. The germline gives CDR1 SEHNR, CDR2 FQNEAQ (reference sequence). This CDR3 region has 14 residues. J was trimmed by 7 bases and V by 3 bases; bases with no gene match: 5. CDR3 nucleotide sequence: TGTGCCAGCAGCTTTCGACAGGGTGTCGGGGAGCTGTTTTTT. Its translation: CASSFRQGVGELFF.

The CDR3 DNA is TGTGCCAGCAGTGATCCGGGGGGGAGTTACGAGCAGTACTTC. It yields the protein CASSDPGGSYEQYF. The chain recombines TRBV2 with TRBJ2-7; 8 nucleotides line up with TRBD2. Per the germline V gene, CDR1 is SNHLY and CDR2 is FYNNEI. V gave up 3 bases and J gave up 4 bases; unmatched junction bases: 5. This CDR3 spans 14 amino acids.

This clone was observed a single time. The rearrangement joins TRBV28 to TRBJ2-7; D perhaps matches TRBD2 (7 bases). CDR3 length: 15 residues. The V gene's germline CDR1 is MDHEN and CDR2 SYDVKM. Deletions cut 6 bases from V and 4 bases from J, with 19 bases between. CDR3 DNA: TGTGCCAGCAGAGCGGACCCGGGGGGCCAATACGAGCAGTACTTC. Protein sequence: CASRADPGGQYEQYF.

The chain couples TRBV27 to TRBJ1-5; D remains ambiguous. Germline assignment: CDR1 MNHEY and CDR2 SMNVEV (reference sequence). The CDR3 sequence is 14 residues long. V was pared by 3 bases and J by 7 bases, with 13 bases between. The CDR3 loop reads CASSFSPGEQPQHF. For the CDR3, the DNA is TGTGCCAGCAGTTTTAGTCCGGGAGAACAGCCCCAGCATTTT.

The chain recombines TRBV7-9 with TRBJ2-1; D might be TRBD2 (7 bases). Germline loops: CDR1 SEHNR, CDR2 FQNEAQ (reference sequence). V gave up 1 base and J gave up 1 base, with 20 bases separating them. This CDR3 is 19 amino acids long. For the CDR3, the DNA is TGTGCCAGCAGCTTAGTGGGGGCGAAGGGGGAGGGATCCTACAATGAGCAGTTCTTC. Protein product: CASSLVGAKGEGSYNEQFF.

This clone showed up just once. The chain combines TRBV4-1 with TRBJ1-5; weak D call: TRBD1 (6 bases). V shed 0 bases and J shed 4 bases, with 16 bases lying between them. CDR1 and CDR2 (germline): MGHRA, YSYEKL. The CDR3 is made up of 17 amino acids. The CDR3 DNA follows: TGCGCCAGCAGCCAAGATTCGGGGGGCGAGAGAAATCAGCCCCAGCATTTT. Protein product: CASSQDSGGERNQPQHF.

A single count supports this clone. The rearrangement uses TRBV6-5 and TRBJ2-7, with a tentative D call TRBD1 (7 bases). V lost 0 bases and J lost 2, with 11 bases in between. Per germline, CDR1 MNHEY and CDR2 SVGAGI. CDR3 length: 15 amino acids. CDR3 nucleotides: TGTGCCAGCAGTTACTCGCGGGACAGCCCCTACGAGCAGTACTTC. It translates to CASSYSRDSPYEQYF.

This sequence joins TRBV6-5 and TRBJ1-6; D might be TRBD1 (6 bases). Trimming shortened V by 7 bases and J by 11 bases, and 18 bases separated the two germline ends. CDR3 length equals 14 residues. In germline, CDR1 is MNHEY, CDR2 SVGAGI. The CDR3 DNA reads as TGTGCCAGCACTCTCCGGGACACTCAAACACCCCTCCACTTT. Its protein is CASTLRDTQTPLHF.

This clone occurred once. This chain uses TRBV11-2 with TRBJ2-1; D is possibly TRBD1 (5 bases). This CDR3 spans 13 amino acids. V lost 5 bases and J lost 9, with 14 bases in between. In germline, CDR1 is SGHAT, CDR2 FQNNGV. CDR3 nucleotides: TGTGCCAGCAGCGGGTCGTACAGGAGTGAGCAGTTCTTC. It specifies CASSGSYRSEQFF.

The J gene is TRBJ2-3, the V gene TRBV24-1, with 7 bases lining up with TRBD1. With V trimmed by 9 bases and J by 0 bases, 8 bases remained unmatched. CDR3 length: 15 amino acids. Germline CDR1 reads KGHDR; CDR2 reads SFDVKD. The CDR3 spells CATAGQVSSTDTQYF. CDR3 nucleotide sequence: TGTGCCACCGCCGGACAGGTTTCAAGCACAGATACGCAGTATTTT.